This T cell receptor beta chain comes out of a study of Graves' ophthalmopathy and Graves' hyperthyroidism. Study-level results: The model forecast ophthalmopathy progression, reaching under 71% sensitivity and approximately 79% specificity. Classification of ophthalmopathy versus stable hyperthyroidism by a 13-signature model yielded around 90% sensitivity and approximately 80% specificity.

This clonotype was detected a few times. What it recognizes is unknown. Serum thyroxine and TRAb, along with clinical symptoms, thyroid ultrasound and orbital computed tomography, were what diagnosis relied on. From RNA, the CDR3 regions of TCR beta chains were amplified and sequenced. The first round was an RT-PCR with HTBI primers, and the second round was a multiplex PCR. TCRdb independently ran MiXCR on the multiplex PCR reads; one entry per CDR3 protein. Of about 1.2 million distinct CDR3 sequences listed, approximately 35% are singletons. The sequence came from an adult man with Graves' hyperthyroidism. The sequencing sample was made of peripheral blood or thyroid tissue (not recorded which).

The CDR3 sequence is CASSQMGDTEAFF. The CDR3 DNA follows: TGCGCCAGCAGCCAGATGGGCGACACTGAAGCTTTCTTT. The V gene is TRBV4-1, the J gene TRBJ1-1; no clear D gene. The germline gives CDR1 MGHRA, CDR2 YSYEKL. The CDR3 contains 13 residues. Trimming removed 3 bases from V and 3 bases from J, with 8 bases in between.